Below are 10 T cell receptor beta chains sequenced from a single sample in a study of T-cell memory formation after mild COVID-19. One entry per CDR3 protein results from TCRdb running MiXCR on the 5' RACE reads. The sample has approximately 500,000 distinct CDR3 sequences, around 25% seen once. The specimen sequenced was PBMCs or a T cell subset sorted from them (not recorded which). All receptors come from an adult woman who had mild COVID-19 (a few samples of this study predate the infection). Cell type and time point are not known.

This clonotype has more than one count but fewer than ten. The gene calls are TRBV7-9 and TRBJ1-1; D not certain. The germline CDR1 and CDR2 sequences are SEHNR and FQNEAQ (reference sequence). Trimming left V 5 bases short and J 3 bases short, with 10 bases between. The CDR3 loop spans 13 amino acids. The CDR3, as DNA: TGTGCCAGCAGCAAAGGACCAGACACTGAAGCTTTCTTT. This encodes CASSKGPDTEAFF.

J is TRBJ2-7 and V is TRBV9, with D possibly TRBD2 on 7 matching bases. CDR3 length: 18 residues. The V gene lost 0 bases and the J gene lost 3 bases, with 22 bases spanning the gap. Germline V gene sequence: CDR1 SGDLS, CDR2 YYNGEE. The CDR3 loop reads CASSVVSRRGQRYYEQYF. In DNA form, the CDR3 reads TGTGCCAGCAGCGTAGTGAGTCGGCGGGGGCAGAGATACTACGAGCAGTACTTC.

V gene TRBV12-3 or TRBV12-4 combines with J gene TRBJ2-2, with 7 positions matching TRBD1. The CDR3 covers 15 residues. V shed 6 bases and J 5 bases; nucleotides not matched to a gene: 9. The DNA for the CDR3 is TGTGCCAGCAGGGAGACAGGGAGAGAGACCGGGGAGCTGTTTTTT. Translating it yields CASRETGRETGELFF.

The chain carries TRBV29-1 and TRBJ1-3; TRBD1 agrees at 8 bases. The germline V gene encodes CDR1 SQVTM and CDR2 ANQGSEA. J was trimmed by 0 bases and V by 7 bases; bases with no gene match: 8. This CDR3 has 15 amino acids. The CDR3 loop reads CSARSGTGSGNTIYF. The CDR3 DNA reads as TGCAGCGCTAGATCCGGGACAGGCTCTGGAAACACCATATATTTT. Based on the CDR3 plus reference TRBV29-1 and TRBJ1-3, the full variable domain is SAVISQKPSRDICQRGTSLTIQCQVDSQVTMMFWYRQQPGQSLTLIATANQGSEATYESGFVIDKFPISRPNLTFSTLTVSNMSPEDSSIYLCSARSGTGSGNTIYFGEGSWLTVV.

A few counts support this clonotype. This rearrangement joins TRBV7-6 to TRBJ2-3; no clear D. This CDR3 comprises 14 residues. Trimming shortened V by 5 bases and J by 0 bases, and 9 bases separated the two germline ends. In germline, CDR1 is SGHVS, CDR2 FNYEAQ. The CDR3 DNA sequence: TGTGCCAGCAGCGGATGGGAAAGCACAGATACGCAGTATTTT. Its protein is CASSGWESTDTQYF.

This chain links TRBV20-1 with TRBJ2-1; possible D gene TRBD2, 5 bases. Trimming stripped 6 bases from V and 1 base from J, with 19 bases between. This CDR3 contains 16 residues. Germline assignment: CDR1 DFQATT and CDR2 SNEGSKA (reference sequence). The CDR3 DNA sequence: TGCAGTGCCCCCTCGGACGGAGGAAGGTCCTACAATGAGCAGTTCTTC. Encoded protein: CSAPSDGGRSYNEQFF.

This clonotype has ten or more counts. The chain has TRBV5-1 and TRBJ2-7, with TRBD1 as a possible D gene (5 bases). Germline V gene lookup returns CDR1 SGHRS and CDR2 YFSETQ. V lost 2 bases, J lost 3 bases, and 9 bases lay in between. The length of the CDR3 is 13 residues. The CDR3 reads CASSFDRVYEQYF. The CDR3 DNA follows: TGCGCCAGCAGCTTTGACAGAGTCTACGAGCAGTACTTC.

V usage is TRBV2 and J usage is TRBJ1-4; D is unclear. Germline lookup yields CDR1 SNHLY and CDR2 FYNNEI. The CDR3 has 16 residues. V was clipped by 6 bases and J by 8 bases, with 22 bases between them. In DNA, the CDR3 is TGTGCCAGCAGCGAGACGCCCCTGACCCCAGAAGAAAAACTGTTTTTT. It codes for CASSETPLTPEEKLFF.

This clonotype was observed a handful of times. V gene TRBV4-2 combines with J gene TRBJ1-4; D unresolved. This CDR3 region has 16 residues. CDR1 and CDR2 (germline): LGHNA, YNFKEQ. The V and J ends lost 0 bases and 5 bases respectively, with 13 bases between them. The CDR3 loop reads CASSQEPSRANEKLFF. The CDR3 DNA is TGTGCCAGCAGCCAAGAACCCTCTAGGGCGAATGAAAAACTGTTTTTT.

CDR3 nucleotides: TGTGCCAGCAGCTTAACCAGTGGAGATACGCAGTATTTT. Translating gives CASSLTSGDTQYF. The chain uses TRBV7-9 and TRBJ2-3; no clear D gene. Germline values: CDR1 SEHNR, CDR2 FQNEAQ (reference sequence). The CDR3 has 13 residues. Deletions cut 2 bases from V and 5 bases from J, with 8 bases between.